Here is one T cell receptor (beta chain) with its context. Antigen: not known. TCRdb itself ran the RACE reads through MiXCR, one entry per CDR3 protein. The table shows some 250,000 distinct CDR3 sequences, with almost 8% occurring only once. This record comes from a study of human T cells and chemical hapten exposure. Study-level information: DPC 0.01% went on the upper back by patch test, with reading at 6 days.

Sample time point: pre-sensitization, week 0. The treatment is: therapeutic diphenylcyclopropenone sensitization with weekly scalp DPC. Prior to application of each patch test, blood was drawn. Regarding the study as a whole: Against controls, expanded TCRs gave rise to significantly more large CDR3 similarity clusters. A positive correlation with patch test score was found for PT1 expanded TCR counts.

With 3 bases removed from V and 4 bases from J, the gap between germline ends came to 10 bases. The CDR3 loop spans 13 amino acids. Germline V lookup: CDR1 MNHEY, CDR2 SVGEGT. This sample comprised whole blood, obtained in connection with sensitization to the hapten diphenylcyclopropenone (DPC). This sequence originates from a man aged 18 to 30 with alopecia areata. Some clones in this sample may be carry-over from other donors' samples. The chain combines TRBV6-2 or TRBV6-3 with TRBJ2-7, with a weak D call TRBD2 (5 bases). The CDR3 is CASSYDGGYEQYF. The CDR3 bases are TGTGCCAGCAGTTATGATGGAGGATACGAGCAGTACTTC.